This T cell receptor beta chain was retrieved from a study of blood T cells in healthy people across ages. A word on this clonotype: Its antigen remains unidentified.

It was with a sample-barcoded 5' primer and a J-beta primer mix that a second PCR of roughly 7 to 12 cycles was run. TCRdb reanalysed the 5' RACE reads using MiXCR and keeps one entry per CDR3 protein. This table has about 1,400,000 distinct CDR3 sequences, approximately 63% appearing once. General study points: Unsorted PBMCs ruled out conclusive naive versus antigen-experienced comparison. TCR beta diversity tracked closely with naive T cell percentage. Measured against age, TCR beta diversity per million T cells decreased in a roughly linear manner. Estimated diversity across one million T cells was deemed an underestimate.

This CDR3 contains 15 residues. After removal of 0 bases from V and 3 bases from J, the junction contained 4 bases not matched to a gene. Germline loops: CDR1 SGHDT, CDR2 YYEEEE. Sequences were obtained from blood. V gene TRBV5-6 combines with J gene TRBJ2-3; 7 nucleotides agree with TRBD1. The sequence derives from a young man in good health. Here the CDR3 reads CASSLDRGLTDTQYF. The CDR3 DNA reads as TGTGCCAGCAGCTTGGACAGGGGCTTAACAGATACGCAGTATTTT.